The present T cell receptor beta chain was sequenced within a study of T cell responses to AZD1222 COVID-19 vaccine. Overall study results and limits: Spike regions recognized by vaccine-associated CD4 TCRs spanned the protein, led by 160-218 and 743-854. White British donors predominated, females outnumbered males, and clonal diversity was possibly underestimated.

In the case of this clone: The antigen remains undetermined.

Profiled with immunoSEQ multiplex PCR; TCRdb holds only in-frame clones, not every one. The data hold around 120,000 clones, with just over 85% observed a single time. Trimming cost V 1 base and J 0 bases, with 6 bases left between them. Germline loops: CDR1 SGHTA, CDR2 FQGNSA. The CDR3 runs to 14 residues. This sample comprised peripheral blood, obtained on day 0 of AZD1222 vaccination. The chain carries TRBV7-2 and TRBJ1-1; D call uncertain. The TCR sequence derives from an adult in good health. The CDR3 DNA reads TGTGCCAGCAGCTTAGAATCCATGAACACTGAAGCTTTCTTT. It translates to CASSLESMNTEAFF. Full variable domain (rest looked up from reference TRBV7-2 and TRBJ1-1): GAGVSQSPSNKVTEKGKDVELRCDPISGHTALYWYRQSLGQGLEFLIYFQGNSAPDKSGLPSDRFSAERTGGSVSTLTIQRTQQEDSAVYLCASSLESMNTEAFFGQGTRLTVV.